One sample yielded the 11 T cell receptor beta chains listed below, sequenced in a study of T cell repertoires in cytomegalovirus infection. TCRdb redid the calling of the reads with MiXCR, one entry per CDR3 protein. The sample holds 310,000 or so distinct CDR3 sequences, about 25% seen once. What was sequenced was PBMCs. These receptor sequences come from a human donor in good health (CMV status not recorded). Some clones in this sample may be carry-over from other donors' samples.

The chain combines TRBV12-3 or TRBV12-4 with TRBJ1-1; D remains ambiguous. The CDR3 spans 13 residues. V shed 4 bases and J shed 4 bases, with 10 bases lying between them. The CDR3 loop reads CASSSRWATEAFF. In DNA, the CDR3 is TGTGCCAGCAGTTCCCGGTGGGCCACTGAAGCTTTCTTT.

The gene calls are TRBV29-1 and TRBJ2-1, with TRBD2 matching over 9 bases. CDR1 and CDR2 from the germline V gene are SQVTM and ANQGSEA. The CDR3 loop spans 14 amino acids. Unmatched junction bases numbered 11, after V lost 4 bases and J lost 10 bases. The CDR3 loop is CSVGGGSGSGEQFF. The DNA for the CDR3 is TGCAGCGTTGGAGGGGGTAGCGGGAGCGGGGAGCAGTTCTTC.

The chain couples TRBV6-8 to TRBJ2-7; D is uncertain. V lost 7 bases to trimming and J lost 0 bases, with 7 bases between them. From germline, CDR1 is MNHGY and CDR2 SAAAGT. The CDR3 loop spans 12 amino acids. The CDR3: CASMTVSYEQYF. CDR3 nucleotides: TGTGCCAGCATGACCGTCTCCTACGAGCAGTACTTC.

The V call is TRBV5-4, the J call TRBJ2-1, with D perhaps being TRBD1 or TRBD2 (5 bases each). With 3 bases removed from V and 8 bases from J, the gap between germline ends came to 6 bases. This CDR3 region has 11 residues. The germline V gene has CDR1 SGHNT and CDR2 YYREEE (reference sequence). The CDR3 DNA reads as TGTGCCAGCAGCTGGGGGTATGAGCAGTTCTTC. Amino acids: CASSWGYEQFF.

This clonotype was counted only a few times. The chain is built from TRBV6-2 or TRBV6-3 and TRBJ2-7; 15 nucleotides agree with TRBD2. Per germline, CDR1 MNHEY and CDR2 SVGEGT. CDR3 length equals 16 residues. The V segment lost 6 bases and the J segment 0 bases; nucleotides outside the gene matches: 3. CDR3 sequence reads: CASSGLAGGLSYEQYF. The CDR3, as DNA: TGTGCCAGCAGCGGACTAGCGGGAGGGCTCTCCTACGAGCAGTACTTC.

The rearrangement uses TRBV12-3 or TRBV12-4 and TRBJ2-1, with TRBD2 matching 8 bases. The CDR3 length is 16 residues. The V and J ends lost 6 bases and 0 bases, in that order; junction bases with no gene match: 7. The CDR3: CASSYSGGPSYNEQFF. As DNA, the CDR3 is TGTGCCAGCAGCTACAGCGGGGGTCCCTCCTACAATGAGCAGTTCTTC.

A single count supports this clonotype. The chain recombines TRBV4-3 with TRBJ2-6; 8 bases line up with TRBD1. The germline V gene has CDR1 LGHNA and CDR2 YSLEER. V lost 5 bases to trimming and J lost 4 bases; unmatched junction nucleotides: 7. This CDR3 is 16 amino acids long. The CDR3 DNA follows: TGCGCCAGCAGCGGCCAGACAGGGGCCGGGGCCAACGTCCTGACTTTC. Amino acids: CASSGQTGAGANVLTF.

This clonotype was observed at least ten times. The rearrangement links TRBV7-2 to TRBJ2-3, with D possibly matching TRBD1 (6 bases). From germline, CDR1 is SGHTA and CDR2 FQGNSA. There are 16 residues in the CDR3. Trimming left V 3 bases short and J 2 bases short, with 15 bases between. The CDR3: CASSLEVTGITDTQYF. In DNA form, the CDR3 reads TGTGCCAGCAGCTTGGAGGTGACAGGAATCACAGATACGCAGTATTTT.

This clonotype was picked up a small number of times. The chain joins TRBV20-1 to TRBJ1-2, with 12 bases aligning to TRBD1. Germline loops: CDR1 DFQATT, CDR2 SNEGSKA (reference sequence). The V gene end was trimmed by 6 bases and the J gene end by 8 bases; junction bases not matched to a gene: 4. This CDR3 is 12 amino acids long. The CDR3 DNA follows: TGCAGTGCGCCGGGGACAGGGGGCGGCTACACCTTC. It encodes CSAPGTGGGYTF.

This sequence joins TRBV10-3 and TRBJ1-4; D is unclear. From germline, CDR1 is ENHRY and CDR2 SYGVKD. This CDR3 region has 12 residues. Trimming cost V 4 bases and J 7 bases, with 7 bases left between them. The CDR3 spells CAISAAGEKLFF. DNA for the CDR3: TGTGCCATCAGTGCAGCGGGTGAAAAACTGTTTTTT.

The CDR3 DNA follows: TGTGCCAGCAGTTACCGAGAGAATGAGCAGTTCTTC. It translates to CASSYRENEQFF. The chain has TRBV6-2 or TRBV6-3 and TRBJ2-1; D is ambiguous. Deletions cut 2 bases from V and 7 bases from J, with 6 bases between. CDR3 length equals 12 residues. Germline CDR1 is MNHEY and CDR2 is SVGEGT.